The next 17 T cell receptor beta chains were all read from a single sample in a study of shared clonotypes between healthy human individuals. Here immunoSEQ multiplex PCR was the method, and the copy in TCRdb shows in-frame clones only, minus some. The data show roughly 2 million clones, with over 85% seen just once and 0.1% to 0.15% held by the top ten. Sequenced: naive CD4+ T cells sorted from blood. The subset was: CD45RA+ positively selected. All receptors derive from a man aged 18 to 29 in good health.

The V call is TRBV30, the J call TRBJ1-1, with D perhaps TRBD1 (6 bases). V lost 3 bases and J 3 bases, leaving 11 bases between the germline ends. The CDR3 consists of 13 residues. Looked up from germline, CDR1 is GTSNPN and CDR2 is SVGIG (reference sequence). The DNA of the CDR3 is TGTGCCTGGAGGGACAGCTTATACACTGAAGCTTTCTTT. Translating gives CAWRDSLYTEAFF. The variable domain in full, with the rest retrieved from reference TRBV30 and TRBJ1-1, is SQTIHQWPATLVQPVGSPLSLECTVEGTSNPNLYWYRQAAGRGLQLLFYSVGIGQISSEVPQNLSASRPQDRQFILSSKKLLLSDSGFYLCAWRDSLYTEAFFGQGTRLTVV.

This clone showed up just once. The chain has TRBV28 and TRBJ1-3; maybe TRBD1 (5 bases). Trimming removed 4 bases from V and 0 bases from J, with 16 bases in between. From germline, CDR1 is MDHEN and CDR2 SYDVKM. The CDR3 length is 17 residues. CDR3 sequence: CASSSPGKTSSGNTIYF. The CDR3 region has the DNA TGTGCCAGCAGTTCGCCAGGGAAAACAAGCTCTGGAAACACCATATATTTT.

The chain combines TRBV9 with TRBJ2-3; D ambiguous. From germline, CDR1 is SGDLS and CDR2 YYNGEE. V lost 2 bases and J lost 4, with 17 bases in between. This CDR3 comprises 16 residues. Here the CDR3 reads CASSVGPGPPADTQYF. CDR3 nucleotides: TGTGCCAGCAGCGTTGGCCCCGGACCCCCCGCAGATACGCAGTATTTT.

The V gene is TRBV6-5, the J gene TRBJ2-7, with 7 bases lining up with TRBD1. The germline V gene has CDR1 MNHEY and CDR2 SVGAGI. After removal of 5 bases from V and 2 bases from J, the junction contained 9 bases not matched to a gene. The CDR3 has 15 amino acids. CDR3 DNA: TGTGCCAGCAGTCGGAGACAGGGCGATCCCTACGAGCAGTACTTC. Encoded protein: CASSRRQGDPYEQYF.

The chain uses TRBV5-1 and TRBJ2-6; D gene unclear. V was clipped by 0 bases and J by 3 bases, with 7 bases between them. This CDR3 spans 15 amino acids. Germline V lookup: CDR1 SGHRS, CDR2 YFSETQ. The CDR3 loop is CASSLEQIGANVLTF. The CDR3 DNA reads TGCGCCAGCAGCTTGGAACAAATTGGGGCCAACGTCCTGACTTTC.

The V gene is TRBV5-6, the J gene TRBJ1-5, with 8 positions matching TRBD1. Trimming took 1 base from V and 6 from J; bases not matched to a gene: 6. The CDR3 extends over 15 amino acids. Germline lookup yields CDR1 SGHDT and CDR2 YYEEEE. The CDR3 DNA reads TGTGCCAGCAGCTTGTCCGGGACAGGAGGTCAGCCCCAGCATTTT. Translation gives CASSLSGTGGQPQHF.

This clone was picked up one time. This sequence joins TRBV10-3 and TRBJ1-4; 8 bases line up with TRBD1. CDR1 is ENHRY, CDR2 SYGVKD, per germline. The CDR3 has 15 residues. V lost 5 bases, J lost 4 bases, and 6 bases stayed unmatched. The CDR3 spells CAISPGQGSNEKLFF. CDR3 DNA sequence: TGTGCCATCAGTCCTGGACAGGGAAGTAATGAAAAACTGTTTTTT.

Comment on this clone: Within the sample, other DNA sequences also encode this same CDR3. This chain links TRBV5-1 with TRBJ1-1, with 8 bases lining up with TRBD1. The V gene end was trimmed by 4 bases and the J gene end by 1 base; junction bases not matched to a gene: 3. The CDR3 sequence is 14 residues long. Germline V gene lookup returns CDR1 SGHRS and CDR2 YFSETQ. The CDR3 loop reads CASSPGQGNTEAFF. CDR3 DNA sequence: TGCGCCAGCAGCCCCGGACAGGGGAACACTGAAGCTTTCTTT.

The chain links TRBV9 to TRBJ2-3; 7 nucleotides line up with TRBD2. With V trimmed by 4 bases and J by 6 bases, 2 bases remained unmatched. The CDR3 runs 12 residues. Germline CDR1 SGDLS, CDR2 YYNGEE. CDR3 loop: CASSRDYDTQYF. The CDR3 nucleotides read TGTGCCAGCAGCCGGGACTATGATACGCAGTATTTT.

About this clone itself: This CDR3 is also generated by other DNA sequences in the sample. The genes are TRBV6-6 and TRBJ2-7; D may be TRBD1 (5 bases). Germline CDR1 and CDR2: MNHNY and SVGAGI (reference sequence). V gave up 4 bases and J gave up 1 base, with 11 bases separating them. There are 14 residues in the CDR3. CDR3 bases: TGTGCCAGCAGTTTCAGTAGGGGTTCCTACGAGCAGTACTTC. This gives the protein CASSFSRGSYEQYF.

This chain connects TRBV18 to TRBJ1-2; TRBD1 agrees at 7 bases. J gave up 7 bases and V 3 bases, and 17 bases lay outside the gene matches. The CDR3 contains 17 residues. Germline V gene lookup returns CDR1 KGHSH and CDR2 LQKENI. The CDR3 protein is CASSPSTGSVSIVGYTF. CDR3 DNA sequence: TGTGCCAGCTCACCCTCGACAGGGTCGGTGTCTATTGTTGGCTACACCTTC.

The V gene is TRBV18, the J gene TRBJ2-7; TRBD1 might be the D (5 bases). CDR3 length: 14 residues. Trimming stripped 3 bases from V and 3 bases from J, with 12 bases between. CDR1 is KGHSH and CDR2 is LQKENI in the germline V gene. The CDR3 DNA is TGTGCCAGCTCACCGACAGCTACCTTCTACGAGCAGTACTTC. Residues: CASSPTATFYEQYF.

This rearrangement joins TRBV10-3 to TRBJ1-4, with D possibly TRBD1 on 6 matching bases. Germline-derived CDR1 and CDR2 are ENHRY and SYGVKD. Trimming took 0 bases from V and 0 from J, leaving 23 bases between them. CDR3 length: 21 residues. Written as DNA, the CDR3 is TGTGCCATCAGTGAGTCACATAGTAGTAGGGCCAGGGGTCCAACTAATGAAAAACTGTTTTTT. Its protein product is CAISESHSSRARGPTNEKLFF.

The chain couples TRBV5-8 to TRBJ2-1, with D perhaps being TRBD1 or TRBD2 (5 bases each). The CDR3 length is 15 residues. Germline V CDR1 and CDR2: SGHTS, YDEGEE. Deletions cut 4 bases from V and 6 bases from J, with 17 bases between. The CDR3 DNA sequence: TGTGCCAGCAGCCCTGCGGGCAGGGCTGTCAATGAGCAGTTCTTC. Protein product: CASSPAGRAVNEQFF.

This chain uses TRBV28 with TRBJ1-2; the D is unclear. The CDR3 covers 12 residues. Trimming left V 4 bases short and J 5 bases short, with 8 bases between. The germline gives CDR1 MDHEN, CDR2 SYDVKM. CDR3 region: CASSSRTYGYTF. CDR3 bases: TGTGCCAGCAGTTCACGGACTTATGGCTACACCTTC.

The gene calls are TRBV7-2 and TRBJ2-7; possibly TRBD1 or TRBD2 for D (5 bases each). Germline V gives CDR1 SGHTA, CDR2 FQGNSA. V lost 6 bases and J lost 9, with 18 bases in between. There are 13 residues in the CDR3. The CDR3 sequence: CASRSPGLSGQYF. The CDR3 nucleotides read TGTGCCAGCAGATCTCCGGGGCTAAGCGGGCAGTACTTC.

V is TRBV6-6 and J is TRBJ1-4, with D possibly TRBD1 on 5 matching bases. This CDR3 has 12 amino acids. From germline, CDR1 is MNHNY and CDR2 SVGAGI (reference sequence). V was shortened by 7 bases and J by 7 bases, with 10 bases between the two germline ends. The DNA of the CDR3 is TGTGCCAGCACCCAGGGATCTGAAAAACTGTTTTTT. Protein sequence: CASTQGSEKLFF.